Below, 28 T cell receptor beta chains from the same sample are listed, as sequenced in a study of T cell repertoires in cytomegalovirus infection. TCRdb used MiXCR to reprocess the reads, holding one entry per CDR3 protein. Of about 830,000 distinct CDR3 sequences in the sample, 32% were seen once. The antigens for these receptors are not known. The sample consisted of cultured CD8+ T cells from PBMCs, taken from culture after CMV antigen stimulation. Receptors were obtained from a human donor in good health (CMV status not recorded). Some clones in this sample may be carry-over from other donors' samples.

The V call is TRBV2, the J call TRBJ2-4; D might be TRBD1 or TRBD2, each matching 5 bases. CDR1 and CDR2 from the germline V gene are SNHLY and FYNNEI. V gave up 5 bases and J gave up 2 bases, with 16 bases separating them. The CDR3 spans 16 residues. The CDR3 DNA reads TGTGCCAGCAGTTACCGGGACGGCGCCCCCAAAAACATTCAGTACTTC. This codes for CASSYRDGAPKNIQYF.

This chain joins TRBV20-1 and TRBJ2-2; D not certain. This CDR3 region has 16 residues. Germline V lookup: CDR1 DFQATT, CDR2 SNEGSKA (reference sequence). Trimming pared 0 bases from V and 3 bases from J, leaving 14 bases between. The CDR3 DNA reads as TGCAGTGCTAGAGATAGGGAAGGAGTGTACACCGGGGAGCTGTTTTTT. This encodes CSARDREGVYTGELFF.

This clonotype has at least ten counts. DNA for the CDR3: TGTGCCAGCAGGACATTTACAGATACGCAGTATTTT. Translated: CASRTFTDTQYF. This chain uses TRBV5-6 with TRBJ2-3; no reliable D call. Germline V gene data show CDR1 as SGHDT and CDR2 as YYEEEE. V was pared by 5 bases and J by 3 bases, with 7 bases between. The CDR3 covers 12 residues.

The chain links TRBV7-3 to TRBJ2-5; D might be TRBD1 (5 bases). The V end was cut by 4 bases, the J end by 1 base, with 7 bases between. CDR1 and CDR2 (germline): SGHTA, FQGTGA. CDR3 length equals 13 residues. The DNA of the CDR3 is TGTGCCAGCAGCTCGGACATCCAAGAGACCCAGTACTTC. This encodes CASSSDIQETQYF.

The CDR3 region has the DNA TGCGCCAGCATAGGCTCCAGGGGGCGAGATCAGCCCCAGCATTTT. Residues: CASIGSRGRDQPQHF. The chain combines TRBV10-2 with TRBJ1-5; TRBD1 matches at 8 bases. V gave up 7 bases and J gave up 5 bases; unmatched junction bases: 10. Per germline, CDR1 WSHSY and CDR2 SAAADI. The CDR3 spans 15 residues.

This clonotype has more than one count but fewer than ten. The chain employs TRBV12-3 or TRBV12-4 and TRBJ2-3, with unresolved D. Trimming pared 6 bases from V and 6 bases from J, leaving 10 bases between. This CDR3 comprises 12 residues. This CDR3 reads CASSPSIDTQYF. CDR3 DNA sequence: TGTGCCAGCAGCCCCAGCATCGATACGCAGTATTTT.

The chain combines TRBV6-1 with TRBJ1-1, with 8 bases matching TRBD1. The CDR3 is made up of 11 amino acids. From germline, CDR1 is MNHNS and CDR2 SASEGT. J lost 11 bases, V lost 4 bases, and 3 bases had no gene match. CDR3 amino acids: CASSGTGQAFF. CDR3 in DNA: TGTGCCAGCAGTGGGACAGGGCAGGCTTTCTTT.

The chain couples TRBV4-1 to TRBJ1-1; D perhaps matches TRBD1 (6 bases). The CDR3 extends over 17 amino acids. From germline, CDR1 is MGHRA and CDR2 YSYEKL. V lost 1 base and J lost 1, with 16 bases in between. The DNA of the CDR3 is TGCGCCAGCAGCCAAGCAAGGCAGGGGCCGGAGAACACTGAAGCTTTCTTT. This encodes CASSQARQGPENTEAFF.

This clonotype is a singleton in its sample. CDR3 DNA: TGTGCCAGCAGTGACCGACAGTACGGATACAATGAGCAGTTCTTC. The encoded protein is CASSDRQYGYNEQFF. The V gene is TRBV2, the J gene TRBJ2-1; weak D call: TRBD1 (5 bases). V was cut by 3 bases and J by 4 bases, with 13 bases left in between. The CDR3 contains 15 residues. Germline V gene sequence: CDR1 SNHLY, CDR2 FYNNEI.

With respect to this clonotype: Its ends do not fully match the called genes, so a read error is possible. The chain combines TRBV10-3 with TRBJ1-5, with D perhaps matching TRBD1 (5 bases). CDR1 ENHRY and CDR2 SYGVKD come from the germline V gene. The CDR3 sequence is 16 residues long. CDR3 sequence: CAIGAGPESSNQAQHF. CDR3 bases: TGTGCCATCGGAGCGGGACCGGAGTCATCAAATCAGGCCCAGCATTTT.

The chain carries TRBV7-9 and TRBJ2-1, with TRBD2 matching over 7 bases. In germline, CDR1 is SEHNR, CDR2 FQNEAQ (reference sequence). The CDR3 totals 17 residues. The J segment lost 3 bases and the V segment lost 3 bases, leaving 11 bases of the junction unmatched. CDR3 DNA sequence: TGTGCCAGCAGCTTTCCCTCCAGACTAGCTGACTACAATGAGCAGTTCTTC. It codes for CASSFPSRLADYNEQFF.

This chain links TRBV19 with TRBJ1-5, with D possibly being TRBD1 (5 bases). The CDR3 consists of 15 residues. The V gene lost 5 bases and the J gene lost 7 bases, with 18 bases spanning the gap. CDR1 is LNHDA, CDR2 SQIVND, per germline (reference sequence). The CDR3 region is CASSWNGDYRQPQHF. The CDR3 DNA follows: TGTGCCAGTAGTTGGAATGGGGACTATAGGCAGCCCCAGCATTTT.

The genes are TRBV19 and TRBJ2-1; D gene ambiguous. CDR3 length: 14 amino acids. Germline CDR1 is LNHDA and CDR2 is SQIVND (reference sequence). Trimming left V 4 bases short and J 3 bases short, with 10 bases between. The CDR3 DNA follows: TGTGCCAGTAGTAAGCTGACTTACTACAATGAGCAGTTCTTC. Residues: CASSKLTYYNEQFF.

This clonotype was counted a single time. An end of the junction differs from the germline gene, which may be a read error. The rearrangement links TRBV7-9 to TRBJ1-3; possibly TRBD1 for D (5 bases). The V gene's germline CDR1 is SEHNR and CDR2 FQNEAQ (reference sequence). This CDR3 is built from 13 residues. CDR3 residues: CASRPRGGPFWDF. The CDR3 DNA follows: TGTGCCAGCAGACCTAGGGGCGGCCCCTTTTGGGATTTT. Full variable domain (outside the CDR3, taken from reference TRBV7-9 and TRBJ1-3): DTGVSQNPRHKITKRGQNVTFRCDPISEHNRLYWYRQTLGQGPEFLTYFQNEAQLEKSRLLSDRFSAERPKGSFSTLEIQRTEQGDSAMYLCASRPRGGPFWDFGEGSWLTVV.

The gene calls are TRBV7-9 and TRBJ1-1; D ambiguous. The CDR3 covers 12 residues. Germline-derived CDR1 and CDR2 are SEHNR and FQNEAQ (reference sequence). V shed 6 bases and J shed 6 bases, with 11 bases lying between them. CDR3 residues: CASRPETPEAFF. The CDR3 DNA is TGTGCCAGCAGGCCAGAGACTCCTGAAGCTTTCTTT.

The CDR3 loop is CASTIYNEQFF. Written as DNA, the CDR3 is TGTGCCAGTACCATATACAATGAGCAGTTCTTC. The chain uses TRBV19 and TRBJ2-1; D is undetermined. Germline V gene data show CDR1 as LNHDA and CDR2 as SQIVND (reference sequence). Trimming shortened V by 7 bases and J by 4 bases, and 5 bases separated the two germline ends. The length of the CDR3 is 11 residues.

On this clonotype itself: A much larger clone lies a single base off, so this may be a read error. The J gene is TRBJ1-4, the V gene TRBV7-2; a weak D match, TRBD1 (6 bases). The CDR3 is made up of 17 amino acids. CDR1 SGHTA and CDR2 FQGNSA come from the germline V gene. Trimming stripped 5 bases from V and 0 bases from J, with 16 bases between. In nucleotides, the CDR3 is TGTGCCAGCAGCCCTTTCGACAGGCACACAACTAATGAAAAACTGTTTTTT. It yields the protein CASSPFDRHTTNEKLFF.

At least ten counts were recorded for this clonotype. This chain connects TRBV7-6 to TRBJ1-5, with D perhaps matching TRBD1 (6 bases). There are 14 residues in the CDR3. The V gene lost 3 bases and the J gene lost 6 bases, with 12 bases spanning the gap. Germline values: CDR1 SGHVS, CDR2 FNYEAQ. Written as DNA, the CDR3 is TGTGCCAGCAGCTTGGAACAGGGAGGTCAGCCCCAGCATTTT. Translated, it gives CASSLEQGGQPQHF.

The chain links TRBV7-8 to TRBJ2-3; D may be TRBD1 (5 bases). Germline assignment: CDR1 SGHVS and CDR2 FQNEAQ. V was clipped by 8 bases and J by 2 bases, with 11 bases between them. This CDR3 has 13 amino acids. The CDR3 sequence: CASEGAFTDTQYF. The CDR3 nucleotides are TGTGCCAGCGAAGGGGCCTTCACAGATACGCAGTATTTT.

This clonotype was observed a few times. This chain links TRBV5-6 with TRBJ1-1; no reliable D call. Germline V gene sequence: CDR1 SGHDT, CDR2 YYEEEE. V lost 2 bases to trimming and J lost 3 bases, with 5 bases between them. The CDR3 totals 12 residues. Here the CDR3 reads CASSFGYTEAFF. CDR3 nucleotides: TGTGCCAGCAGCTTCGGATACACTGAAGCTTTCTTT. The full variable domain, completed using reference TRBV5-6 and TRBJ1-1, is DAGVTQSPTHLIKTRGQQVTLRCSPKSGHDTVSWYQQALGQGPQFIFQYYEEEERQRGNFPDRFSGHQFPNYSSELNVNALLLGDSALYLCASSFGYTEAFFGQGTRLTVV.

The V gene is TRBV7-9, the J gene TRBJ1-1, with 7 bases that match TRBD1. The germline V gene encodes CDR1 SEHNR and CDR2 FQNEAQ (reference sequence). CDR3 length: 18 amino acids. V trimming: 3 bases; J trimming: 4 bases; junction bases outside the gene matches: 17. This CDR3 reads CASSLGRQGRRMGTEAFF. DNA for the CDR3: TGTGCCAGCAGCTTGGGGCGACAGGGCAGAAGGATGGGCACTGAAGCTTTCTTT.

A remark on this clonotype: Just one base apart from a much larger clone, this may be a read error. The CDR3 nucleotides are TGTGCCAGCAGCCCAGGAGGGGGACCCTACACAGATACGAAGTATTTT. Translation: CASSPGGGPYTDTKYF. The chain carries TRBV7-6 and TRBJ2-3; possibly TRBD1 or TRBD2 for D (6 bases each). CDR1 SGHVS and CDR2 FNYEAQ come from the germline V gene. The CDR3 runs to 16 residues.

This clonotype was observed a handful of times. This chain links TRBV5-4 with TRBJ2-3; D is unclear. The CDR3 runs to 13 residues. The V end was cut by 5 bases, the J end by 8 bases, with 15 bases between. The germline V gene has CDR1 SGHNT and CDR2 YYREEE (reference sequence). CDR3 amino acids: CASSDLAVGTQYF. The DNA for the CDR3 is TGTGCCAGCAGTGACCTGGCGGTGGGTACGCAGTATTTT. The full variable domain, rest sourced from reference TRBV5-4 and TRBJ2-3, is ETGVTQSPTHLIKTRGQQVTLRCSSQSGHNTVSWYQQALGQGPQFIFQYYREEENGRGNFPPRFSGLQFPNYSSELNVNALELDDSALYLCASSDLAVGTQYFGPGTRLTVL.

For this clonotype: The junction does not match germline at one end; this may be a read error. The chain joins TRBV24-1 to TRBJ2-3, with D perhaps being TRBD1 or TRBD2 (5 bases each). CDR3 length: 16 residues. Germline loops: CDR1 KGHDR, CDR2 SFDVKD. CDR3 protein: CATRDNQPGTPDTQYF. Written as DNA, the CDR3 is TGTGCCACCCGTGACAACCAACCGGGGACGCCAGATACGCAGTATTTT.

V gene TRBV5-1 combines with J gene TRBJ2-5; D might be TRBD2 (6 bases). From germline, CDR1 is SGHRS and CDR2 YFSETQ. Trimming removed 4 bases from V and 2 bases from J, with 15 bases in between. There are 15 residues in the CDR3. In DNA, the CDR3 is TGCGCCAGCAGCCCTTTCATAGCGGAACAAGAGACCCAGTACTTC. It codes for CASSPFIAEQETQYF.

CDR3 bases: TGTGCCAGCAGCCAAGATAGGAGGATGCAGGGCTACACCTTC. Residues: CASSQDRRMQGYTF. The chain carries TRBV14 and TRBJ1-2, with unresolved D. The V and J ends lost 0 bases and 8 bases respectively, with 13 bases between them. Germline V gene lookup returns CDR1 SGHDN and CDR2 FVKESK. The CDR3 is 14 amino acids.

Only a few counts were recorded for this clonotype. The chain is built from TRBV9 and TRBJ2-6; a weak D match, TRBD2 (6 bases). Germline values: CDR1 SGDLS, CDR2 YYNGEE. The CDR3 is 12 residues long. The V and J ends lost 5 bases and 12 bases respectively, with 12 bases between them. In nucleotides, the CDR3 is TGTGCCAGCAGTTTCGGGAGTGCCGTCCTGACTTTC. As protein: CASSFGSAVLTF.

V gene TRBV19 combines with J gene TRBJ1-5, with D unclear. Germline loops: CDR1 LNHDA, CDR2 SQIVND (reference sequence). Trimming pared 6 bases from V and 11 bases from J, leaving 20 bases between. This CDR3 contains 14 residues. CDR3 sequence reads: CASSPLGDLRSQHF. For the CDR3, the DNA is TGTGCCAGTAGCCCTCTGGGCGACCTGCGGTCCCAGCATTTT.